This entry lists 9 T cell receptor beta chains sequenced from one sample in a study of T cell responses to AZD1222 COVID-19 vaccine. Sequencing used immunoSEQ multiplex PCR; TCRdb keeps in-frame clones, though not all of them. Of more than 95,000 clones listed, about nine tenths are singletons. The sample consisted of peripheral blood, taken on day 0 of MenACWY control vaccination. These receptors came from an adult in good health.

The chain recombines TRBV3-1 (or the pseudogene TRBV3-2) with TRBJ1-5; 7 bases agree with TRBD1. J gave up 5 bases and V 6 bases, and 7 bases lay outside the gene matches. The germline V gene encodes CDR1 LGHDT and CDR2 YNNKEL (reference sequence). The CDR3 is 14 residues long. The CDR3 DNA sequence: TGTGCCAGCAGTTTACAGGGGTGGGATCAGCCCCAGCATTTT. Protein product: CASSLQGWDQPQHF.

This clone appeared a single time. This rearrangement joins TRBV11-2 to TRBJ2-7; D uncertain. The V and J ends lost 8 bases and 0 bases respectively, with 8 bases between them. There are 12 residues in the CDR3. Germline assignment: CDR1 SGHAT and CDR2 FQNNGV. CDR3 coding DNA: TGTGCCAGCCATGGCACCTCCTACGAGCAGTACTTC. As protein: CASHGTSYEQYF.

The gene calls are TRBV5-4 and TRBJ1-1, with a weak D call TRBD1 (5 bases). This CDR3 contains 13 residues. The V and J ends lost 0 bases and 5 bases respectively, with 8 bases between them. Germline lookup yields CDR1 SGHNT and CDR2 YYREEE (reference sequence). The CDR3, as DNA: TGTGCCAGCAGCTTGGCCAGGGTTACTGAAGCTTTCTTT. Translating it yields CASSLARVTEAFF.

This chain joins TRBV18 and TRBJ1-2, with 9 positions matching TRBD1. Unmatched junction bases numbered 3, after V lost 2 bases and J lost 2 bases. Germline V CDR1 and CDR2: KGHSH, LQKENI. This CDR3 is 15 amino acids long. CDR3 nucleotides: TGTGCCAGCTCACCAACAGGGGGCAAGAACTATGGCTACACCTTC. Amino acids: CASSPTGGKNYGYTF.

This clone has a handful of counts. The V and J genes are TRBV6-5 and TRBJ1-6, with 8 bases fitting TRBD1. With 5 bases clipped from V and 5 bases from J, the junction kept 5 bases outside the gene matches. The CDR3 contains 15 residues. From germline, CDR1 is MNHEY and CDR2 SVGAGI. Here the CDR3 DNA reads TGTGCCAGCAGTCCCAGGACAGGGCATAATTCACCCCTCCACTTT. It specifies CASSPRTGHNSPLHF.

The chain employs TRBV4-1 and TRBJ2-5; 9 nucleotides agree with TRBD1. The CDR3 sequence is 15 residues long. Germline lookup yields CDR1 MGHRA and CDR2 YSYEKL. V was clipped by 3 bases and J by 4 bases; unmatched bases: 6. This chain's CDR3 is CASSQGQGSRETQYF. CDR3 nucleotides: TGCGCCAGCAGCCAGGGACAGGGAAGTCGAGAGACCCAGTACTTC.

This clone was detected only once. The chain combines TRBV28 with TRBJ2-2; 9 nucleotides agree with TRBD1. The V gene end was trimmed by 5 bases and the J gene end by 4 bases; junction bases not matched to a gene: 17. The CDR3 sequence is 19 residues long. CDR1 and CDR2 from the germline V gene are MDHEN and SYDVKM. The DNA for the CDR3 is TGTGCCAGCAGTGATGTTGTGTTTCGAGGACAGGGGCGCACCGGGGAGCTGTTTTTT. Protein product: CASSDVVFRGQGRTGELFF.

The chain links TRBV10-2 to TRBJ2-5, with D maybe TRBD1 (5 bases). Trimming removed 5 bases at V and 2 bases at J, with 12 bases between. The CDR3 totals 14 residues. Germline assignment: CDR1 WSHSY and CDR2 SAAADI. The CDR3 sequence: CASSTSRGQETQYF. The CDR3 DNA is TGCGCCAGCAGTACCTCAAGGGGACAAGAGACCCAGTACTTC.

In DNA form, the CDR3 reads TGTGCCATCAGCCAGGACAGCTTGTTTGGCTACACCTTC. It specifies CAISQDSLFGYTF. The chain recombines TRBV10-3 with TRBJ1-2; TRBD1 is a possible D gene (6 bases). The CDR3 runs to 13 residues. The V end lost 6 bases, the J end lost 7 bases, and 15 bases lay between the germline ends. Germline CDR1 ENHRY, CDR2 SYGVKD.